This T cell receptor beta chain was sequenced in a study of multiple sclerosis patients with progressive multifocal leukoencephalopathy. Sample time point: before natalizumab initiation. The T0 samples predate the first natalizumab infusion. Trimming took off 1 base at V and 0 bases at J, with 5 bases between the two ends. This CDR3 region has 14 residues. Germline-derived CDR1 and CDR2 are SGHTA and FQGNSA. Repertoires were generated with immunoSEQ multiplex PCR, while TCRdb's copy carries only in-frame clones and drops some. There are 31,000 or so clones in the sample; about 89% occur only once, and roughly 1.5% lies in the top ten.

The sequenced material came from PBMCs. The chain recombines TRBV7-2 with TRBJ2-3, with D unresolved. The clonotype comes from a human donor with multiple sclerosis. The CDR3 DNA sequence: TGTGCCAGCAGCTTAGTCAGCAGCACAGATACGCAGTATTTT. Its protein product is CASSLVSSTDTQYF.